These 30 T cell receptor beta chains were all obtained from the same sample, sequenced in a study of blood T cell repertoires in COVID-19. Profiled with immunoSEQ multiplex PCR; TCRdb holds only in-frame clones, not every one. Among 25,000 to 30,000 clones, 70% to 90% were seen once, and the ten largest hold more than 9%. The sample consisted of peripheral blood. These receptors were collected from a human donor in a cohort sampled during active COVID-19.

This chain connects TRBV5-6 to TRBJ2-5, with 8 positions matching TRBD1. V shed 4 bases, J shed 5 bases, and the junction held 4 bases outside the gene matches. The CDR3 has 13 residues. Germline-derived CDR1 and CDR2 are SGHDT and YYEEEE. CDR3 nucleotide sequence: TGTGCCAGCAGCCTCCGACAGGGGGAGACCCAGTACTTC. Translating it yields CASSLRQGETQYF.

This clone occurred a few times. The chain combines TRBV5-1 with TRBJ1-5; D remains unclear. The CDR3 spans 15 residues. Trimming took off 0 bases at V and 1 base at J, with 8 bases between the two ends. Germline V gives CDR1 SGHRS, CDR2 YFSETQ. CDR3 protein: CASSLAGDSNQPQHF. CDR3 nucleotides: TGCGCCAGCAGCTTGGCGGGAGACAGCAATCAGCCCCAGCATTTT.

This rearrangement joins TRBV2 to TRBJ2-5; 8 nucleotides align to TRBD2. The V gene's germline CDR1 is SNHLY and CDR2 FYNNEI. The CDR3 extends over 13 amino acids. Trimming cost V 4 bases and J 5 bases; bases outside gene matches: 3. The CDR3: CASSGTSYETQYF. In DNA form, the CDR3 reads TGTGCCAGCAGTGGGACTAGCTACGAGACCCAGTACTTC.

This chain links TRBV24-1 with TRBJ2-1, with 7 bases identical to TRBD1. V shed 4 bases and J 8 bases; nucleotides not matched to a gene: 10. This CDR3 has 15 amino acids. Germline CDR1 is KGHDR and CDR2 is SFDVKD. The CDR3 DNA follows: TGTGCCACCAGTGACTCTGACAGGGTGGGGGATGAGCAGTTCTTC. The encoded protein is CATSDSDRVGDEQFF.

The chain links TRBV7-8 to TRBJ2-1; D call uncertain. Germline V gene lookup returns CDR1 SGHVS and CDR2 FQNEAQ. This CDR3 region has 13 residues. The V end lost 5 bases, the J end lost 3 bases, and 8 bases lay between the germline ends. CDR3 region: CASSPRVYNEQFF. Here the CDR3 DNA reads TGTGCCAGCAGCCCCCGGGTCTACAATGAGCAGTTCTTC.

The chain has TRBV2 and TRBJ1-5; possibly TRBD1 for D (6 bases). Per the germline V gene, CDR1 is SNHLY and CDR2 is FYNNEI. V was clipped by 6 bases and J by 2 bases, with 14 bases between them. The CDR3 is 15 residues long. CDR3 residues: CASRRGGGGNQPQHF. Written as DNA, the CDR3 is TGTGCCAGCAGGAGGGGGGGCGGGGGCAATCAGCCCCAGCATTTT.

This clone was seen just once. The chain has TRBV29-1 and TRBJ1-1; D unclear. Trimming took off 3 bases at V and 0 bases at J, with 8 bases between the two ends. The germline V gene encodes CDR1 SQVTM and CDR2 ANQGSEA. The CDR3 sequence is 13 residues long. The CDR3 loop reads CSVERGMNTEAFF. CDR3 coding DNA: TGCAGCGTTGAGCGGGGAATGAACACTGAAGCTTTCTTT.

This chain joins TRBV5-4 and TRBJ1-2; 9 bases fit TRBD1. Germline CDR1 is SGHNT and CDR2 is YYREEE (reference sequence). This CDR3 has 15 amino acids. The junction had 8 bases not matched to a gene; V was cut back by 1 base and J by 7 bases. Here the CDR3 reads CASSLLSQGAGGYTF. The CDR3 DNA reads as TGTGCCAGCAGCTTGCTGTCACAGGGGGCAGGTGGCTACACCTTC.

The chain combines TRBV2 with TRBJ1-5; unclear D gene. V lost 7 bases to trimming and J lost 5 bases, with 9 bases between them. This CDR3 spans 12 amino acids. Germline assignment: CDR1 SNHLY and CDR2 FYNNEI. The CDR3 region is CASMRWDQPQHF. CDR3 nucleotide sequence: TGTGCCAGCATGCGGTGGGATCAGCCCCAGCATTTT. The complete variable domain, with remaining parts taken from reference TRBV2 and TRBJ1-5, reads EPEVTQTPSHQVTQMGQEVILRCVPISNHLYFYWYRQILGQKVEFLVSFYNNEISEKSEIFDDQFSVERPDGSNFTLKIRSTKLEDSAMYFCASMRWDQPQHFGDGTRLSIL.

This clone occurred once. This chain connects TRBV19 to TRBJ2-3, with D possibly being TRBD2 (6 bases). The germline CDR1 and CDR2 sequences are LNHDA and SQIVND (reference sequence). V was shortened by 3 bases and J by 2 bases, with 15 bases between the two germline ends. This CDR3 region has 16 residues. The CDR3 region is CASSMGTQRVTDTQYF. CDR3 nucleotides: TGTGCCAGTAGTATGGGGACCCAGCGGGTCACAGATACGCAGTATTTT.

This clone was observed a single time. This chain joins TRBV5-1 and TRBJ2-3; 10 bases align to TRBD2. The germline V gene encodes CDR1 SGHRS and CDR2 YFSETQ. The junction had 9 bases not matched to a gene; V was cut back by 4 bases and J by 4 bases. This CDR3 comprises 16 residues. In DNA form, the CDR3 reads TGCGCCAGCAGCGACGTCCCTAGCGGGGGCTCAGATACGCAGTATTTT. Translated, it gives CASSDVPSGGSDTQYF.

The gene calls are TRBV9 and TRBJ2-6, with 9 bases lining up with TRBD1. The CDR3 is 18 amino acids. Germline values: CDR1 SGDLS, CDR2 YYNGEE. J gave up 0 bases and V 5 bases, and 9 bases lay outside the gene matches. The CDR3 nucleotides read TGTGCCAGCAGTGGACAGGGGTATTATCCCTCTGGGGCCAACGTCCTGACTTTC. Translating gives CASSGQGYYPSGANVLTF.

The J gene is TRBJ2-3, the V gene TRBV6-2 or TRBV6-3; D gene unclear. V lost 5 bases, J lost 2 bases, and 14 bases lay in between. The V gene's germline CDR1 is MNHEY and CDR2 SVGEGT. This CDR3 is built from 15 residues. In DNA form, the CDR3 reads TGTGCCAGCAGTACTGCGAGCGTGAACACAGATACGCAGTATTTT. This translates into CASSTASVNTDTQYF.

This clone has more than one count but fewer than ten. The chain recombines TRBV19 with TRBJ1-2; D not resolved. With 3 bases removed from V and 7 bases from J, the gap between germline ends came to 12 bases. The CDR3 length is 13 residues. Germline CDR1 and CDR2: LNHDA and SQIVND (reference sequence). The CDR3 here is CASSMWEYSGYTF. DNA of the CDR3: TGTGCCAGTAGTATGTGGGAGTATTCTGGCTACACCTTC.

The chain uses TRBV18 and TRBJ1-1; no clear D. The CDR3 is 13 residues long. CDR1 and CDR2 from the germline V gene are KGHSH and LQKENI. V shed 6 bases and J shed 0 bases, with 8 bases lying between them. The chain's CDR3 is CASSPTMNTEAFF. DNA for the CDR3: TGTGCCAGCTCTCCGACAATGAACACTGAAGCTTTCTTT.

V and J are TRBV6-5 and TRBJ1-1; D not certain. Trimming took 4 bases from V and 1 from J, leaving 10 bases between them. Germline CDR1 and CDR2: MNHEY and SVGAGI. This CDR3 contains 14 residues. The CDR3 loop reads CASSSPSGNTEAFF. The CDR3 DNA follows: TGTGCCAGCAGTTCCCCCTCCGGGAACACTGAAGCTTTCTTT.

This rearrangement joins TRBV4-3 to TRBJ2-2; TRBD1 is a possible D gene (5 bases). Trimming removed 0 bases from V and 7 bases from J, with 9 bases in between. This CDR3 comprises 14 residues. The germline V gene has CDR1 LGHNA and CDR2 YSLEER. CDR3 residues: CASSQDQGVGELFF. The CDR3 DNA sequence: TGCGCCAGCAGCCAAGATCAAGGGGTCGGGGAGCTGTTTTTT.

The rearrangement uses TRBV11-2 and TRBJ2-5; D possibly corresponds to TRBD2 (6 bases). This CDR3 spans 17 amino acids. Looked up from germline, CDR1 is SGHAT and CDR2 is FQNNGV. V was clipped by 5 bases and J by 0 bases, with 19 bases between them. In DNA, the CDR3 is TGTGCCAGCAGCCCTGGAAGGGACTCACTGTACCAAGAGACCCAGTACTTC. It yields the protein CASSPGRDSLYQETQYF. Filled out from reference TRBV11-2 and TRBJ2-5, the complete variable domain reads EAGVAQSPRYKIIEKRQSVAFWCNPISGHATLYWYQQILGQGPKLLIQFQNNGVVDDSQLPKDRFSAERLKGVDSTLKIQPAKLEDSAVYLCASSPGRDSLYQETQYFGPGTRLLVL.

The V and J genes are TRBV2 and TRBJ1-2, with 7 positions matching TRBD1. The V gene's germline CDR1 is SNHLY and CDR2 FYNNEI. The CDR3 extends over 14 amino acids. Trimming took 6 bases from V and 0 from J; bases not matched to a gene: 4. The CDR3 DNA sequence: TGTGCCAGCAGGGGACAGTTAGCTAACTATGGCTACACCTTC. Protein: CASRGQLANYGYTF.

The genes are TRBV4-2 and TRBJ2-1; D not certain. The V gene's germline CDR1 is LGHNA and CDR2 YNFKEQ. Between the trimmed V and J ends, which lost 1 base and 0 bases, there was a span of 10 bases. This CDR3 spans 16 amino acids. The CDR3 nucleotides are TGTGCCAGCAGCCAAGCAGACTTGAGCTCCTACAATGAGCAGTTCTTC. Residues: CASSQADLSSYNEQFF.

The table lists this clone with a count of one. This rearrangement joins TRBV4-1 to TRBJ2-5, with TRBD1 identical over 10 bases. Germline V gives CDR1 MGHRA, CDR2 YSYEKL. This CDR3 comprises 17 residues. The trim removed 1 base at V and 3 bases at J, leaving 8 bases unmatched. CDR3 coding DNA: TGCGCCAGCAGCCAAGTACGAGGGACAGGGGATGAAGAGACCCAGTACTTC. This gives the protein CASSQVRGTGDEETQYF.

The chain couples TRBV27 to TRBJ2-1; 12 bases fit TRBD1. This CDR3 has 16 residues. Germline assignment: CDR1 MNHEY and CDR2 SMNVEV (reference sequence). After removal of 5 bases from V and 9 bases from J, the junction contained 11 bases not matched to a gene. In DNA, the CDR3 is TGTGCCAGCAGTCCCCTCCCGGGACAGGGGGCAATTGAGCAGTTCTTC. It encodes CASSPLPGQGAIEQFF.

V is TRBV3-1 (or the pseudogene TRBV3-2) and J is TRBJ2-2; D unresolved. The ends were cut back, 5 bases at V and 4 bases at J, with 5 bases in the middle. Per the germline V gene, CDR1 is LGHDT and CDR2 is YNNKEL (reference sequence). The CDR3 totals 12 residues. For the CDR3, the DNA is TGTGCCAGCAGCGAGTTCACCGGGGAGCTGTTTTTT. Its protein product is CASSEFTGELFF.

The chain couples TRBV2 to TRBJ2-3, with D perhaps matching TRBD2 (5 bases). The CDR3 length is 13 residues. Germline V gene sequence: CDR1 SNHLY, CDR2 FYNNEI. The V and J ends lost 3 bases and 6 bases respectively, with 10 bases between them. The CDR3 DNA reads TGTGCCAGCAGTGACGTGGGAGAGGATACGCAGTATTTT. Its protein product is CASSDVGEDTQYF.

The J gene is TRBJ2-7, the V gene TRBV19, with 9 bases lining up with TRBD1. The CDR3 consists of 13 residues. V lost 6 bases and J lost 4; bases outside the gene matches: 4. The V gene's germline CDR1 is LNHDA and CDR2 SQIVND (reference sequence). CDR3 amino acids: CASSGDRDYEQYF. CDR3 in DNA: TGTGCCAGTAGCGGGGACAGGGATTACGAGCAGTACTTC.

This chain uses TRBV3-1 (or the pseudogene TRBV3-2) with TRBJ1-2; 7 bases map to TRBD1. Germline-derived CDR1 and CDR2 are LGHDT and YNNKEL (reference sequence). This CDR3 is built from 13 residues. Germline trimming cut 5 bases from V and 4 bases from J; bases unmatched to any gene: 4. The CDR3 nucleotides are TGTGCCAGCAGCGGGACAGTTGGCTATGGCTACACCTTC. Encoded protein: CASSGTVGYGYTF.

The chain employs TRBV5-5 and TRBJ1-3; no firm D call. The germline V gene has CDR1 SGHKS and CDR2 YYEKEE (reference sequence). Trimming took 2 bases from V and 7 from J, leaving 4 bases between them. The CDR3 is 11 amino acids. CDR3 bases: TGTGCCAGCAGCTTTTCGAACACCATATATTTT. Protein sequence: CASSFSNTIYF.

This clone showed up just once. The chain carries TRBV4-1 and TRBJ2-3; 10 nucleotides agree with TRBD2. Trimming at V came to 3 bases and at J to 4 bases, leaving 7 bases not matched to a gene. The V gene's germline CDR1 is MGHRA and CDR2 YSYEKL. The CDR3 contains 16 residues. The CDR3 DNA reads TGCGCCAGCAGCCAGCTCGGACTAGCGGTAGCAGATACGCAGTATTTT. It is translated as CASSQLGLAVADTQYF.

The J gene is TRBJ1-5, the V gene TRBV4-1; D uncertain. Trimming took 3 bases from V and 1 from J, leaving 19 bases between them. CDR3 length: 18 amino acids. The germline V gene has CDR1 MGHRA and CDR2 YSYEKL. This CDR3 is CASSQTRWAPGSNQPQHF. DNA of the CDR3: TGCGCCAGCAGCCAGACGAGGTGGGCCCCGGGAAGCAATCAGCCCCAGCATTTT.

In DNA form, the CDR3 reads TGTGCCAGCAGTCCAACTCAGGGGGCAAGTCTGTTTTTT. The encoded protein is CASSPTQGASLFF. The rearrangement links TRBV6-5 to TRBJ1-4; 8 nucleotides align to TRBD1. V dropped 5 bases and J dropped 14; count of bases not matched to a gene: 10. Germline CDR1 reads MNHEY; CDR2 reads SVGAGI. The CDR3 extends over 13 amino acids.